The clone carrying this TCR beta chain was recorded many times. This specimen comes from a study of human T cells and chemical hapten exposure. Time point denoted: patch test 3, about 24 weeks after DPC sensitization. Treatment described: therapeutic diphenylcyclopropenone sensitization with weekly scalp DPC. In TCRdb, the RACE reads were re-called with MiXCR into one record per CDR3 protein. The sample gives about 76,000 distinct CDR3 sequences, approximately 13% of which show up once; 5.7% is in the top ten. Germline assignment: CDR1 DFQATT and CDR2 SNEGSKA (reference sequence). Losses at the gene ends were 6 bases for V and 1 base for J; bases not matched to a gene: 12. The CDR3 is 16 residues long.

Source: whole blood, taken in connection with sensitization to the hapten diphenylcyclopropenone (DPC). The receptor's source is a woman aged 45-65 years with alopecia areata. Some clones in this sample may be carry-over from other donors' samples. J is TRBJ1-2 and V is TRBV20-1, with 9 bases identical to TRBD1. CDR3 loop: CSAGGTGRLINYGYTF. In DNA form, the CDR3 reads TGCAGTGCAGGGGGGACAGGGCGATTAATTAACTATGGCTACACCTTC.